This TCR beta chain is drawn from a study of PD-1 blockade in mismatch repair-deficient tumors. Study-level results: Rapid post-treatment expansion, then contraction, generally preceding radiologic response, marked tumor-resident clones.

A word on this clone: Antigen: not known.

The data were produced by immunoSEQ multiplex PCR, yet TCRdb's version contains in-frame clones alone and is incomplete. The sample has some 85,000 clones; roughly 80% are singletons. This TCR derives from an adult with mismatch repair-deficient cancer. Here the sequenced sample was peripheral blood, taken 44 weeks after starting pembrolizumab.

The CDR3 DNA is TGCGCCAGCAGCCCAGACCGTAACGAGCAGTACTTC. Its protein is CASSPDRNEQYF. The J gene is TRBJ2-7, the V gene TRBV5-1; no definite D call. Germline assignment: CDR1 SGHRS and CDR2 YFSETQ. V was shortened by 4 bases and J by 5 bases, with 10 bases between the two germline ends. The CDR3 covers 12 residues. Using reference TRBV5-1 and TRBJ2-7 for the parts outside the CDR3, the full variable domain is KAGVTQTPRYLIKTRGQQVTLSCSPISGHRSVSWYQQTPGQGLQFLFEYFSETQRNKGNFPGRFSGRQFSNSRSEMNVSTLELGDSALYLCASSPDRNEQYFGPGTRLTVT.